The entry below describes one T cell receptor (beta chain). Its antigen remains unidentified. It was CD45RO-negative cells, positively selected for CCR7, that made up naive CD8 cells, with terminally differentiated effector memory CD45RA+ cells excluded. The data derive from a study of shared clonotypes between healthy human individuals. Study-level points and caveats: Researchers found naive subsets generally carried larger estimated richness than memory subsets.

This table comes from immunoSEQ multiplex PCR, and its TCRdb copy is limited to in-frame clones, with some not included. Among approximately 840,000 clones listed, around 96% were seen once. The sample consisted of naive CD8+ T cells sorted from blood. The sequence was obtained from a man aged 30-40 years in good health.

CDR3 bases: TGTGCCAGCAGCTCCGACACCGCCTACGAGCAGTACTTC. Residues: CASSSDTAYEQYF. The rearrangement joins TRBV7-9 to TRBJ2-7, with D unresolved. The CDR3 is 13 amino acids. Germline assignment: CDR1 SEHNR and CDR2 FQNEAQ (reference sequence). Trimming removed 4 bases from V and 2 bases from J, with 9 bases in between.